This T cell receptor beta chain was identified in a study of T cell responses to AZD1222 COVID-19 vaccine. The germline gives CDR1 MGHRA, CDR2 YSYEKL. V lost 1 base and J lost 4; bases outside the gene matches: 3. The CDR3 length is 15 residues. Study results and limitations: Spike-specific TCR depth and breadth grew after two AZD1222 doses.

About this clone: What it binds is not known.

Repertoires were generated with immunoSEQ multiplex PCR, while TCRdb's copy carries only in-frame clones and drops some. The profile covers some 170,000 clones, with roughly nine tenths appearing a single time and roughly 1.7% taken by the ten largest. Sequenced material: peripheral blood, taken 28 days after the second AZD1222 dose. This TCR derives from an adult who received the AZD1222 COVID-19 vaccine. The chain links TRBV4-1 to TRBJ2-1; 8 nucleotides match TRBD1. CDR3 amino acids: CASSQVGTGYNEQFF. The CDR3 DNA reads as TGCGCCAGCAGCCAAGTAGGGACAGGATACAATGAGCAGTTCTTC.